This T cell receptor beta chain was identified in a study of blood T cell repertoires in COVID-19. Study at large: PBMCs, B-cell-depleted T cells, or T cells were the source of the cDNA or gDNA that made up the material.

CDR3 size: 13 residues. V was pared by 4 bases and J by 8 bases, with 7 bases of the junction left unmatched. CDR1 is MNHEY, CDR2 SMNVEV, per germline (reference sequence). As originally analysed: Amplifying reference gene primers gave estimates of nucleated cell counts. Assay: immunoSEQ multiplex PCR; the TCRdb copy retains only in-frame clones and omits some. V and J calls and clone size are given by that table; D and trimming were obtained from the DNA. In the table there are about 150,000 clones, about 80% of which are singletons. The rearrangement links TRBV27 to TRBJ1-2, with 7 positions matching TRBD1. The sample taken for sequencing was peripheral blood. The TCR was taken from a woman aged 55-75 years with COVID-19, enrolled during active disease. CDR3 residues: CASSWHRGSGYTF. CDR3 DNA sequence: TGTGCCAGCAGTTGGCACAGGGGTAGCGGCTACACCTTC.